The 22 T cell receptor beta chains listed next were all sequenced from one sample in a study of sequential checkpoint blockade in melanoma. Generated by immunoSEQ multiplex PCR, the TCRdb table keeps only in-frame clones and is missing some. The sample lists about 15,000 clones; approximately 80% were seen once. Regarding treatment: randomized to nivolumab then ipilimumab (arm A) or the reverse (arm B). Sequenced material: CD8+ T cells sorted from blood (inferred from file names), taken from a patient given nivolumab and ipilimumab in sequence. The source is a human donor with melanoma.

The rearrangement uses TRBV5-4 and TRBJ2-1; 11 bases are shared with TRBD2. Germline assignment: CDR1 SGHNT and CDR2 YYREEE (reference sequence). After removal of 0 bases from V and 4 bases from J, the junction contained 3 bases not matched to a gene. This CDR3 comprises 16 residues. CDR3 nucleotide sequence: TGTGCCAGCAGCTTGGTAGCGGGAGGGCTTTACAATGAGCAGTTCTTC. This gives the protein CASSLVAGGLYNEQFF. The full variable domain, its missing parts supplied by reference TRBV5-4 and TRBJ2-1, is ETGVTQSPTHLIKTRGQQVTLRCSSQSGHNTVSWYQQALGQGPQFIFQYYREEENGRGNFPPRFSGLQFPNYSSELNVNALELDDSALYLCASSLVAGGLYNEQFFGPGTRLTVL.

This clone was counted a single time. The chain links TRBV6-5 to TRBJ2-7; D possibly corresponds to TRBD1 (6 bases). CDR1 and CDR2 (germline): MNHEY, SVGAGI. Between the trimmed V and J ends, which lost 5 bases and 2 bases, there was a span of 13 bases. The CDR3 covers 14 residues. Here the CDR3 reads CASSQGTVAYEQYF. The CDR3 DNA follows: TGTGCCAGCAGTCAGGGGACGGTTGCCTACGAGCAGTACTTC.

A few counts support this clone. The J gene is TRBJ2-7, the V gene TRBV28; D might be TRBD2 (5 bases). V lost 1 base to trimming and J lost 5 bases, with 15 bases between them. The CDR3 is 15 amino acids. Germline CDR1 reads MDHEN; CDR2 reads SYDVKM. CDR3: CASSLSGDARNEQYF. For the CDR3, the DNA is TGTGCCAGCAGTTTATCCGGGGATGCCAGGAACGAGCAGTACTTC.

J is TRBJ2-1 and V is TRBV5-1; 14 nucleotides agree with TRBD2. V shed 3 bases, J shed 9 bases, and the junction held 5 bases outside the gene matches. The germline V gene encodes CDR1 SGHRS and CDR2 YFSETQ. The CDR3 loop spans 15 amino acids. In DNA form, the CDR3 reads TGCGCCAGCAGCTGGGGGACTAGCGGGAGTGGTGAGCAGTTCTTC. Translated, it gives CASSWGTSGSGEQFF. The variable domain in full, completed from reference TRBV5-1 and TRBJ2-1, reads KAGVTQTPRYLIKTRGQQVTLSCSPISGHRSVSWYQQTPGQGLQFLFEYFSETQRNKGNFPGRFSGRQFSNSRSEMNVSTLELGDSALYLCASSWGTSGSGEQFFGPGTRLTVL.

The chain carries TRBV2 and TRBJ1-5; weak D call: TRBD1 (5 bases). The CDR3 totals 14 residues. The ends were cut back, 4 bases at V and 3 bases at J, with 10 bases in the middle. In germline, CDR1 is SNHLY, CDR2 FYNNEI. CDR3 loop: CASSAGGNNQPQHF. The CDR3 DNA follows: TGTGCCAGCAGTGCCGGGGGGAACAATCAGCCCCAGCATTTT.

The chain is built from TRBV5-6 and TRBJ1-1; maybe TRBD1 (5 bases). Germline V gene lookup returns CDR1 SGHDT and CDR2 YYEEEE. The ends were cut back, 4 bases at V and 10 bases at J, with 20 bases in the middle. The CDR3 loop spans 14 amino acids. The CDR3 DNA reads TGTGCCAGCAGCGCGGGGACTCCCGCCTTAAGAGCTTTCTTT. Its translation is CASSAGTPALRAFF.

Worth noting for this clone: At one end, the junction sequence differs from germline, possibly due to a read error. This sequence joins TRBV6-4 and TRBJ1-1, with 9 nucleotides matching TRBD1. Per germline, CDR1 MRHNA and CDR2 SNTAGT. The CDR3 runs 15 residues. This CDR3 is CTSSPQGAGYTEAFF. CDR3 DNA sequence: TGTACCAGCAGTCCACAGGGGGCTGGTTACACTGAAGCTTTCTTT.

The rearrangement joins TRBV29-1 to TRBJ2-1; a possible D gene is TRBD2 (6 bases). Trimming removed 7 bases from V and 6 bases from J, with 16 bases in between. This CDR3 contains 13 residues. CDR1 is SQVTM, CDR2 ANQGSEA, per germline. The CDR3 coding sequence is TGCAGCGACCGCATGGGCGGGACCAATGAGCAGTTCTTC. Its protein product is CSDRMGGTNEQFF.

The CDR3 DNA reads as TGTGCCAGCAGTGACGTTCCTCGGACAACCTACTACGAGCAGTACTTC. Amino acids: CASSDVPRTTYYEQYF. The chain joins TRBV2 to TRBJ2-5; possibly TRBD1 for D (5 bases). The J call may be incorrect, as the DNA end agrees better with TRBJ2-7. This CDR3 is 16 amino acids long. The germline V gene has CDR1 SNHLY and CDR2 FYNNEI.

The chain employs TRBV7-9 and TRBJ2-1, with TRBD2 matching 8 bases. J gave up 5 bases and V 6 bases, and 9 bases lay outside the gene matches. CDR3 length equals 15 residues. Germline V lookup: CDR1 SEHNR, CDR2 FQNEAQ (reference sequence). CDR3 amino acids: CASRPTGGPDNEQFF. CDR3 DNA: TGTGCCAGCAGACCAACGGGGGGGCCAGACAATGAGCAGTTCTTC.

On this clone: Compared with germline, one end of the junction differs, possibly owing to a read error. The chain has TRBV4-3 and TRBJ2-7; TRBD2 aligns across 9 bases. This CDR3 contains 18 residues. CDR1 is LGHNA and CDR2 is YSLEER in the germline V gene. DNA for the CDR3: TGCGCCAGCAGCCAAGATACCGCGGGAGGGCCCACCTCCTACGAGCAGTGCTTC. It translates to CASSQDTAGGPTSYEQCF.

This clone has a handful of counts. The V call is TRBV19, the J call TRBJ2-2; TRBD1 is a possible D gene (5 bases). Germline V CDR1 and CDR2: LNHDA, SQIVND (reference sequence). The V end lost 1 base, the J end lost 6 bases, and 9 bases lay between the germline ends. This CDR3 contains 14 residues. DNA of the CDR3: TGTGCCAGTAGTATAGTGGCAGGGTCCGGGGAGCTGTTTTTT. Amino acid sequence: CASSIVAGSGELFF.

This clone was recorded only once. This chain links TRBV27 with TRBJ2-5; TRBD2 aligns across 13 bases. The V gene end was trimmed by 4 bases and the J gene end by 3 bases; junction bases not matched to a gene: 11. From germline, CDR1 is MNHEY and CDR2 SMNVEV (reference sequence). The CDR3 spans 18 residues. CDR3 in DNA: TGTGCCAGCAGTTCAGGGACTAGCGGGAACGGGATAAAAGAGACCCAGTACTTC. It specifies CASSSGTSGNGIKETQYF.

This clone was detected a few times. The V gene is TRBV7-6, the J gene TRBJ2-5; 7 bases agree with TRBD2. Germline V gene data show CDR1 as SGHVS and CDR2 as FNYEAQ. The CDR3 is 14 amino acids. V lost 5 bases and J lost 9; bases outside the gene matches: 12. The CDR3 bases are TGTGCCAGCAGCGGGGGGGGAGTCACGGTGGCCCAGTACTTC. It encodes CASSGGGVTVAQYF.

The chain uses TRBV10-3 and TRBJ2-5; 8 positions agree with TRBD1. The DNA end lines up better with TRBJ2-7; the J call may be wrong. CDR3 length: 16 amino acids. Germline CDR1 and CDR2: ENHRY and SYGVKD. CDR3 bases: TGTGCCATCAGTGGTGCAGGGGGCACAGACCTCTACGAGCAGTACTTC. This gives the protein CAISGAGGTDLYEQYF.

This clone has a count of ten or more. The chain employs TRBV11-2 and TRBJ1-6; 10 bases align to TRBD1. The CDR3 totals 17 residues. J lost 9 bases, V lost 3 bases, and 11 bases had no gene match. In germline, CDR1 is SGHAT, CDR2 FQNNGV. The CDR3 nucleotides are TGTGCCAGCAGCTTCCACGATAGACAGGGGGCAGGTTCACCCCTCCACTTT. Translating gives CASSFHDRQGAGSPLHF. The full variable domain, in which reference TRBV11-2 and TRBJ1-6 provide the parts outside the CDR3, is EAGVAQSPRYKIIEKRQSVAFWCNPISGHATLYWYQQILGQGPKLLIQFQNNGVVDDSQLPKDRFSAERLKGVDSTLKIQPAKLEDSAVYLCASSFHDRQGAGSPLHFGNGTRLTVT.

CDR3 nucleotides: TGTGCCAGTAGTACAACCTCCTCAGGGTCCTACGAGCAGTACTTC. Protein product: CASSTTSSGSYEQYF. The rearrangement links TRBV19 to TRBJ2-7, with a tentative D call TRBD1 (5 bases). This CDR3 region has 15 residues. The V and J ends lost 4 bases and 1 base respectively, with 14 bases between them. Germline V gene data show CDR1 as LNHDA and CDR2 as SQIVND (reference sequence).

This chain connects TRBV13 to TRBJ2-5, with 8 bases identical to TRBD2. The DNA matches TRBJ2-7 better at its end, which makes the J call doubtful. In germline, CDR1 is PRHDT, CDR2 FYEKMQ (reference sequence). This CDR3 has 15 amino acids. Here the CDR3 reads CASSPRGSGAYEQYF. CDR3 coding DNA: TGTGCCAGCAGCCCCCGGGGTAGCGGGGCCTACGAGCAGTACTTC.

The chain combines TRBV10-2 with TRBJ1-4; D remains unclear. The germline V gene encodes CDR1 WSHSY and CDR2 SAAADI. Trimming stripped 6 bases from V and 0 bases from J, with 11 bases between. The CDR3 is 15 amino acids. CDR3 bases: TGCGCCAGCAGCCCGTTGGCTGCAACTAATGAAAAACTGTTTTTT. It translates to CASSPLAATNEKLFF.

The V call is TRBV4-3, the J call TRBJ2-7; tentative D call: TRBD2 (6 bases). The CDR3 consists of 16 residues. Germline-derived CDR1 and CDR2 are LGHNA and YSLEER. Trimming took off 0 bases at V and 5 bases at J, with 17 bases between the two ends. Here the CDR3 DNA reads TGCGCCAGCAGCCAAGATTTTCCGGGGGAAAGCGACGAGCAGTACTTC. Its protein product is CASSQDFPGESDEQYF.

The chain employs TRBV18 and TRBJ2-7; 7 bases are shared with TRBD1. The CDR3 is made up of 15 amino acids. Germline V CDR1 and CDR2: KGHSH, LQKENI. The J segment lost 2 bases and the V segment lost 3 bases, leaving 7 bases of the junction unmatched. In DNA, the CDR3 is TGTGCCAGCTCACCGGGCGACAGGGTCCCCTACGAGCAGTACTTC. It translates to CASSPGDRVPYEQYF.

CDR3 sequence: CTSSQGDSIFTDTQYF. Here the CDR3 DNA reads TGCACCAGCAGCCAAGGGGACAGTATCTTCACAGATACGCAGTATTTT. V and J are TRBV1 and TRBJ2-3; TRBD1, the table's D call, was not compared with the DNA. TRBV1 is flagged as a pseudogene. CDR3 length: 16 residues.